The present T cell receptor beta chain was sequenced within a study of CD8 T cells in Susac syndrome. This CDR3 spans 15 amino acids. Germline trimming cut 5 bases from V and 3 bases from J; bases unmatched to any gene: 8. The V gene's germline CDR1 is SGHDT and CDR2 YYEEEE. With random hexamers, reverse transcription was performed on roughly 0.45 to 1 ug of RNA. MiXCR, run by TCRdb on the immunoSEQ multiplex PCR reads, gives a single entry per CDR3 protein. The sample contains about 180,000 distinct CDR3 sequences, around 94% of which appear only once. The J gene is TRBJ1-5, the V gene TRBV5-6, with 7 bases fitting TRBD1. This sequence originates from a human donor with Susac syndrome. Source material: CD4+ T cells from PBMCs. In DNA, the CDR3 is TGTGCCAGCAGTTCCTTGGGACAGCTCAATCAGCCCCAGCATTTT. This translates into CASSSLGQLNQPQHF.